This is a list of T cell receptor beta chains from one sample in a study of CD8 T cells in Susac syndrome. One entry per CDR3 protein results from TCRdb running MiXCR on the immunoSEQ multiplex PCR reads. The sample yields tens of thousands of distinct CDR3 sequences, roughly 92% seen once. The specimen was CD8+ T cells from PBMCs. Receptors were obtained from a human donor in good health. Each CDR3 is given with its conserved first and last residue. Expanded clones get a size class; other rows say once, few or many, or leave the size out.

v_call	j_call	clone_size	cdr3_aa
TRBV19	TRBJ1-1	NA	CASLPGAGLAFF
TRBV7-2	TRBJ1-5	NA	CASSLEVGLQPQHF
TRBV7-9	TRBJ1-2	NA	CASSLSPGQVAGYTF
TRBV5-1	TRBJ2-7	NA	CASRPTPQGNYEQYF
TRBV12-3/TRBV12-4	TRBJ1-1	NA	CASSFGMNTEAFF
TRBV9	TRBJ1-1	NA	CASARGFSDTEAFF
TRBV6-6	TRBJ2-7	NA	CASSYIMASYEQYF
TRBV28	TRBJ2-2	NA	CASSPRDRNPGELFF
TRBV6-2/TRBV6-3	TRBJ2-7	NA	CASNIRQAAPEQYF
TRBV11-2	TRBJ1-4	NA	CASSFARTNEKLFF
TRBV5-6	TRBJ1-5	NA	CASSGQHSNQPQHF
TRBV7-9	TRBJ2-1	NA	CASSLGGPGPLLNEQFF
TRBV15	TRBJ2-7	NA	CASQTYEQYF
TRBV6-5	TRBJ1-2	NA	CASSYQPSYGYTF
TRBV6-5	TRBJ2-1	NA	CASSYSASGFNEQFF
TRBV11-1	TRBJ1-1	NA	CASSPSAVNTEAFF
TRBV10-3	TRBJ1-2	NA	CAISDDKGGRDGYTF
TRBV12-3/TRBV12-4	TRBJ2-7	NA	CASSPNGVRFYEQYF
TRBV5-1	TRBJ2-3	NA	CASSLEGGITDTQYF
TRBV27	TRBJ1-6	NA	CASSLTEPNSPLHF
TRBV4-1	TRBJ2-2	NA	CASTLPGTGELFF
TRBV12-3/TRBV12-4	TRBJ1-3	NA	CASSLNPAVRGDTIYF
TRBV5-1	TRBJ2-7	once	CASSPAVDYEQYF
TRBV4-2	TRBJ2-3	NA	CASSSLGLFGDTQYF
TRBV10-2	TRBJ2-2	once	CASWRTGATGELFF
TRBV11-1	TRBJ2-5	NA	CASSLGSEGAHLIYQETQYF
TRBV12-3/TRBV12-4	TRBJ2-1	NA	CASSLVGVSISYNEQFF
TRBV6-2/TRBV6-3	TRBJ1-1	few	CASSYLRTRMNTEAFF
TRBV7-9	TRBJ1-1	NA	CASSLMANTEAFF
TRBV12-3/TRBV12-4	TRBJ1-1	NA	CASRSGRTEAFF
TRBV29-1	TRBJ2-2	NA	CSAATGSRTGELFF
TRBV9	TRBJ1-2	NA	CASSAEGRLNYGYTF
TRBV28	TRBJ1-1	NA	CASKLTVMNTEAFF
TRBV6-5	TRBJ2-5	NA	CASSYSLGRLAGEQETQYF
TRBV27	TRBJ1-1	once	CASSLLARQGSTEAFF
TRBV19	TRBJ2-1	NA	CASSIGPLEFF
TRBV7-3	TRBJ1-1	NA	CASSLSGRNTEAFF
TRBV29-1	TRBJ2-2	NA	CSVEPGTRGTGELFF
TRBV6-2/TRBV6-3	TRBJ2-3	NA	CASSRQPGTDTQYF
TRBV3-1	TRBJ2-3	NA	CASSFLTGDPSTDTQYF
TRBV19	TRBJ2-1	NA	CASAGGPYNEQFF
TRBV27	TRBJ2-7	NA	CASSLPGTDEQYF